Sequencing of this T cell receptor beta chain was carried out in a study of blood T cell repertoires in COVID-19. About the research overall: T cells, B-cell-depleted T cells, or PBMCs supplied cDNA or gDNA.

This clone was seen just once. The protocol was immunoSEQ multiplex PCR, while the TCRdb copy is restricted to in-frame clones and leaves out a portion. The sample lists 150,000 or so clones; 80% to 90% were seen once. V lost 5 bases to trimming and J lost 2 bases, with 10 bases between them. Looked up from germline, CDR1 is LGHDT and CDR2 is YNNKEL (reference sequence). This CDR3 region has 14 residues. V is TRBV3-1 (or the pseudogene TRBV3-2) and J is TRBJ2-1; D not resolved. The TCR comes from a woman between 50 and 59 years old in a cohort sampled during active or convalescent COVID-19. Sample: peripheral blood. CDR3 coding DNA: TGTGCCAGCAGCGAAAGCTACGCCTACAATGAGCAGTTCTTC. It yields the protein CASSESYAYNEQFF.